These T cell receptor beta chains were read from a single sample in a study of blood T cell repertoires in COVID-19. Generated by immunoSEQ multiplex PCR, the TCRdb table keeps only in-frame clones and is missing some. The sample holds over 300,000 clones, 70% to 90% seen once. The sequenced material came from PBMCs or T cells enriched from blood (not recorded which). The receptor set was obtained from a man younger than 45 who had recovered from COVID-19. Each CDR3 is given with its conserved first and last residue. A D gene is named only where the DNA matches it firmly. Only part of the rows carry a size: once, few, many, or a class if the clone is expanded.

D,V,size,J,CDR3,DNA
TRBD1,TRBV7-8,-,TRBJ1-2,CASSSDRVFRNFYGYTF,TGTGCCAGCAGCTCGGACAGGGTTTTTAGGAACTTCTATGGCTACACCTTC
-,TRBV5-1,-,TRBJ2-2,CASRQLGGTGELFF,TGCGCCAGCAGGCAGTTAGGAGGGACCGGGGAGCTGTTTTTT
TRBD1,TRBV11-2,-,TRBJ2-4,CASSLLSHRGLIAKNIQYF,TGTGCCAGCAGCTTATTGTCGCACAGGGGATTGATTGCCAAAAACATTCAGTACTTC
-,TRBV29-1,-,TRBJ2-7,CSVEIRGSYEQYF,TGCAGCGTTGAAATCAGGGGCTCCTACGAGCAGTACTTC
-,TRBV7-3,-,TRBJ1-1,CASSLNSGGLTEAFF,TGTGCCAGCAGCTTAAATTCAGGAGGGCTAACTGAAGCTTTCTTT
TRBD2,TRBV20-1,-,TRBJ2-1,CSASVERGMGNEQFF,TGCAGTGCTAGTGTCGAGCGGGGAATGGGCAATGAGCAGTTCTTC
TRBD2,TRBV5-4,-,TRBJ2-5,CASSLGHGGGVQETQYF,TGTGCCAGCAGCTTGGGCCATGGGGGGGGAGTACAAGAGACCCAGTACTTC
TRBD1,TRBV5-1,-,TRBJ1-2,CASSTGTGQPYGYTF,TGCGCCAGCAGCACCGGGACAGGGCAGCCCTATGGCTACACCTTC
-,TRBV6-5,-,TRBJ1-1,CASSSTGNTEAFF,TGTGCCAGCAGCTCGACAGGGAACACTGAAGCTTTCTTT
-,TRBV6-5,-,TRBJ2-7,CASMGRGYEQYF,TGTGCCAGCATGGGTAGGGGCTACGAGCAGTACTTC
TRBD1,TRBV9,-,TRBJ1-3,CASSVTGASGNTIYF,TGTGCCAGCAGCGTTACAGGGGCCTCTGGAAACACCATATATTTT
TRBD1,TRBV7-2,-,TRBJ1-2,CASSSRDREGNYGYTF,TGTGCCAGCAGCTCACGGGACAGGGAGGGTAACTATGGCTACACCTTC
-,TRBV18,-,TRBJ2-3,CASSPKTGTHITDTQYF,TGTGCCAGCTCACCAAAGACCGGGACACATATCACAGATACGCAGTATTTT
-,TRBV5-4,-,TRBJ2-5,CASSPGTDQETQYF,TGTGCCAGCAGCCCGGGAACAGACCAAGAGACCCAGTACTTC
TRBD1,TRBV6-8,-,TRBJ1-5,CASSYRDRAGNQPQHF,TGTGCCAGCAGTTACCGGGACAGGGCTGGCAATCAGCCCCAGCATTTT
-,TRBV7-3,-,TRBJ1-5,CASSLTGGQPQHF,TGTGCCAGCAGCTTAACGGGGGGGCAGCCCCAGCATTTT
TRBD1,TRBV6-2/TRBV6-3,-,TRBJ2-7,CASSRPGQIYEQYF,TGTGCCAGCAGTCGACCGGGACAGATCTACGAGCAGTACTTC
-,TRBV6-1,few,TRBJ1-5,CASSENQRQGNQPQHF,TGTGCCAGCAGTGAAAACCAAAGACAGGGCAATCAGCCCCAGCATTTT
-,TRBV5-1,-,TRBJ2-3,CASSLEATDTQYF,TGCGCCAGCAGCTTGGAAGCCACAGATACGCAGTATTTT
-,TRBV7-9,few,TRBJ1-1,CASSPLGGNTEAFF,TGTGCCAGCAGCCCCCTGGGGGGGAACACTGAAGCTTTCTTT
-,TRBV24-1,-,TRBJ1-2,CATSHGANYGYTF,TGTGCCACCAGTCATGGAGCTAACTATGGCTACACCTTC
-,TRBV9,-,TRBJ2-5,CASSGMGQQETQYF,TGTGCCAGCAGCGGAATGGGGCAGCAAGAGACCCAGTACTTC
TRBD2,TRBV7-9,-,TRBJ2-3,CASSPNSGGDTQYF,TGTGCCAGCAGCCCTAATAGCGGGGGAGATACGCAGTATTTT
-,TRBV3-1/TRBV3-2,-,TRBJ2-1,CATVPGLGTGEQFF,TGTGCCACCGTTCCGGGACTAGGGACAGGGGAGCAGTTCTTC
-,TRBV12-3/TRBV12-4,-,TRBJ1-6,CASSTEIGSPLHF,TGTGCCAGCAGTACAGAAATAGGTTCACCCCTCCACTTT
TRBD1,TRBV5-5,-,TRBJ1-1,CASSLWDRLNTEAFF,TGTGCCAGCAGCCTGTGGGACAGGCTAAATACTGAAGCTTTCTTT
-,TRBV18,-,TRBJ1-3,CATSGGISGNTIYF,TGTGCCACCAGCGGCGGCATCTCTGGAAACACCATATATTTT
-,TRBV19,-,TRBJ1-4,CASSIGGSRSEKLFF,TGTGCCAGTAGTATTGGAGGATCGAGGTCTGAAAAACTGTTTTTT
TRBD1,TRBV5-1,-,TRBJ1-6,CASSSGTDIPNSPLHF,TGCGCCAGCAGCTCCGGGACAGATATCCCTAATTCACCCCTCCACTTT